This T cell receptor (beta chain) was retrieved from a study of shared clonotypes between healthy human individuals. The donors were adults (healthy and HIV-negative) with no recent acute infections or vaccinations. The CD4+ fraction was divided into a CD45RA+ naive subset and a CD45RA-negative memory subset. This clone has a handful of counts. Germline CDR1 is LNHDA and CDR2 is SQIVND (reference sequence). The V end lost 5 bases, the J end lost 3 bases, and 13 bases lay between the germline ends. The length of the CDR3 is 14 residues. The protocol was immunoSEQ multiplex PCR, while the TCRdb copy is restricted to in-frame clones and leaves out a portion. The table shows fewer than 850,000 clones, with more than 70% occurring only once.

V is TRBV19 and J is TRBJ1-2; D is possibly TRBD1 (6 bases). The clonotype was recovered from a woman in her 30s in good health. What was sequenced was memory CD4+ T cells sorted from blood. As for subset: CD45RA-negative fraction. The CDR3 DNA sequence: TGTGCCAGTAGTCTCAGGGGCAACTACTATGGCTACACCTTC. Protein sequence: CASSLRGNYYGYTF.